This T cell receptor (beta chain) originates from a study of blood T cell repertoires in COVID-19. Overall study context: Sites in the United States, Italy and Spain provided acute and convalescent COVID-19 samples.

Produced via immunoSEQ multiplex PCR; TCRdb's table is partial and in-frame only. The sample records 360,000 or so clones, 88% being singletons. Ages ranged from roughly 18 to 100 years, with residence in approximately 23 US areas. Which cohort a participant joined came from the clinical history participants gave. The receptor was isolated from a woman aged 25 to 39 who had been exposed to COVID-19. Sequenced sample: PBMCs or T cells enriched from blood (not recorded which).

In nucleotides, the CDR3 is TGTGCCAGCGACCCCCGGGACAGCACCTACGAGCAGTACTTC. Translated, it gives CASDPRDSTYEQYF. The chain combines TRBV2 with TRBJ2-7, with 7 bases identical to TRBD1. CDR1 SNHLY and CDR2 FYNNEI come from the germline V gene. The trim removed 8 bases at V and 2 bases at J, leaving 9 bases unmatched. CDR3 length equals 14 residues.